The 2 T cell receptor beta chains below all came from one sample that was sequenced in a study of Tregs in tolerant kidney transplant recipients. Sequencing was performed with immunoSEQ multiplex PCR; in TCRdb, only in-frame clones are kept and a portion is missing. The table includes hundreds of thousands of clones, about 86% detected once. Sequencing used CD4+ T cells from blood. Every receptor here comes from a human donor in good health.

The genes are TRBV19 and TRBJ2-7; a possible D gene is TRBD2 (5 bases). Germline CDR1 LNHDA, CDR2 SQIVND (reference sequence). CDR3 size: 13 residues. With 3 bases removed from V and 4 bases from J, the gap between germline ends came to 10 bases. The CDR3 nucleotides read TGTGCCAGTAGTATTCCGGGAACTTACGAGCAGTACTTC. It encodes CASSIPGTYEQYF.

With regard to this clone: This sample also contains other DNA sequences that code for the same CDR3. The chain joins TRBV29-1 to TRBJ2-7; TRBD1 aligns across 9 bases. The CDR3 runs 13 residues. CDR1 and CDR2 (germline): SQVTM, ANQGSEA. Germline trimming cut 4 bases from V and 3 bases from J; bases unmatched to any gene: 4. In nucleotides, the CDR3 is TGCAGCGTTGGGGGACAGGGAGTCTACGAGCAGTACTTC. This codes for CSVGGQGVYEQYF.